The T cell receptor beta chain described here comes from a study of cytomegalovirus exposure and HLA in healthy donors. Study outcomes and limitations: Roughly uniform sequencing depth across donors was assumed, possibly incorrectly.

Germline trimming cut 5 bases from V and 3 bases from J; bases unmatched to any gene: 5. CDR1 and CDR2 (germline): GTSNPN, SVGIG (reference sequence). CDR3 size: 14 residues. A word on this clone: Its target is not known.

PCR was performed using 60 Vbeta and 13 Jbeta primers. Here immunoSEQ multiplex PCR was the method, and the copy in TCRdb shows in-frame clones only, minus some. The sample has about 110,000 clones, roughly 82% seen once. J is TRBJ2-5 and V is TRBV30; TRBD2 matches 11 bases. The specimen was PBMCs. The sequence was collected from a woman in her forties or fifties in good health and CMV-seropositive. The CDR3 is CAWQTSGTKETQYF. The CDR3 nucleotides read TGTGCCTGGCAGACTAGCGGGACTAAAGAGACCCAGTACTTC.